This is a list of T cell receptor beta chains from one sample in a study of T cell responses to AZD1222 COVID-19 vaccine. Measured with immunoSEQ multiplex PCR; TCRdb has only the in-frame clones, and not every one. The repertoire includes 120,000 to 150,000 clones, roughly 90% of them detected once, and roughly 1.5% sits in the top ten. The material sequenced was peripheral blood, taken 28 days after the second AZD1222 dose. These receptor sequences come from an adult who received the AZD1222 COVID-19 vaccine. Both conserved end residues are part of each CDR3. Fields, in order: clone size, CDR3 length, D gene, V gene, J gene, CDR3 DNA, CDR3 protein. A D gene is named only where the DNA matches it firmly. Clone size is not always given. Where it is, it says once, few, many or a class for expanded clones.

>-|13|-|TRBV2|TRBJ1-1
TGTGCCAGCAGTGCTACGGGGCGGACTGAAGCTTTCTTT
CASSATGRTEAFF
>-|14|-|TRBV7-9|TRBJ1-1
TGTGCCAGCAGCTTCCCGGAGCGAGGGACTGAAGCTTTCTTT
CASSFPERGTEAFF
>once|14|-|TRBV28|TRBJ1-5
TGTGCCACCTTCAAAAGAGGGGGTTGGGGGCCCCAGCATTTT
CATFKRGGWGPQHF
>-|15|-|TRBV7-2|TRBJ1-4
TGTGCCAGCAGCTTACGGGTACAGGTCGCTGAAAAACTGTTTTTT
CASSLRVQVAEKLFF
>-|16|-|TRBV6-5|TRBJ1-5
TGTGCCAGCAGTTACTCCCCATACGAGCTCAATCAGCCCCAGCATTTT
CASSYSPYELNQPQHF
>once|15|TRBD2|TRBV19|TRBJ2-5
TGTGCCAGTAGTATTATCGGCGGGAGCCAAGAGACCCAGTACTTC
CASSIIGGSQETQYF
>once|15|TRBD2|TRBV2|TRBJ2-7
TGTGCCAGCAGTGACGGGAGGGATCTATCCTACGAGCAGTACTTC
CASSDGRDLSYEQYF
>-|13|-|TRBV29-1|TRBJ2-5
TGCAGCGTTGTCCGGGACGGACAAGAGACCCAGTACTTC
CSVVRDGQETQYF
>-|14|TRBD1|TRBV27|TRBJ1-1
TGTGCCAGCAGTTCTGGACAGGGCATCACTGAAGCTTTCTTT
CASSSGQGITEAFF
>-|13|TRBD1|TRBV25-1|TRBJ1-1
TGTGCCAGCAGTCTCGGGGGACAGGGCGCGGCTTTCTTT
CASSLGGQGAAFF
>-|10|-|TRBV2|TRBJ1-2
TGTGCCAGCAGTGGTCTGGGCTACACCTTC
CASSGLGYTF
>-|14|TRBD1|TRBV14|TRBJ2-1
TGTGCCAGCAGCTCAACTGGACCGGACAGGGGGCAGTTCTTC
CASSSTGPDRGQFF